This T cell receptor beta chain originates from a study of a mutant IDH1 vaccine in newly diagnosed glioma. Across the whole study: The start of vaccination came 4-6 weeks after radiotherapy alone, or with temozolomide cycles. Receipt of radiotherapy, temozolomide, or both preceded the study, and most received both. Averaging 40.4 years of age, treated patients were around 60% male and approximately 38% female.

TCRdb's table, derived via immunoSEQ multiplex PCR, lists solely in-frame clones and lacks some. This sample carries tens of thousands of clones, 70% to 85% of them seen once, and the ten largest clones take about 24%. CDR3 length: 16 residues. CDR1 and CDR2 (germline): MGHRA, YSYEKL. V lost 0 bases, J lost 6 bases, and 15 bases lay in between. Stated time point: week 5, during vaccination. Doses of 300 ug of mutant IDH1 20-mer peptide were given with topical imiquimod. Concerning this clone: Antigen specificity is unknown.

The specimen comprised PBMCs, sampled from a glioma patient whose treatment included an IDH1 peptide vaccine. The chain employs TRBV4-1 and TRBJ1-5; a possible D gene is TRBD1 (5 bases). This receptor was identified in a young man with glioma. CDR3 residues: CASSQEMGGASQPQHF. CDR3 nucleotide sequence: TGCGCCAGCAGCCAAGAGATGGGCGGGGCGAGTCAGCCCCAGCATTTT.